This T cell receptor beta chain is from a study of blood T cells in healthy people across ages. From germline, CDR1 is KGHSH and CDR2 LQKENI. This CDR3 has 16 residues. With a J-beta primer mix and a sample-barcoded 5' primer, a second PCR ran roughly 6 to 11 cycles. TCRdb re-called the 5' RACE reads with MiXCR, one entry per CDR3 protein. This table has about 1 million distinct CDR3 sequences, 45% appearing once. This clonotype was picked up a small number of times. Sequencing input: blood. The sequence came from a woman between 55 and 75 years old in good health. The genes are TRBV18 and TRBJ2-4, with TRBD1 matching 7 bases. The DNA end lines up better with TRBJ2-7; the J call may be wrong. DNA of the CDR3: TGTGCCAGCTCACCACCCGTGGGACAGACCTCCTACGAGCAGTACTTC. Encoded protein: CASSPPVGQTSYEQYF.